This T cell receptor (beta chain) was obtained from a study of shared T cell receptors in the human thymus. Germline CDR1 is SGDLS and CDR2 is YYNGEE. The CDR3 has 16 amino acids. The germline V and J ends were trimmed by 0 bases and 0 bases, with 10 bases remaining between them. The data were produced by immunoSEQ multiplex PCR, yet TCRdb's version contains in-frame clones alone and is incomplete. The table lists over 650,000 clones, around 87% of them singletons. These data also featured in a second study, about human thymus T cells.

The chain links TRBV9 to TRBJ2-1; D might be TRBD2 (6 bases). Sequenced sample: thymocytes. The source is a boy younger than two with a congenital heart defect. CDR3: CASSVGLGGSYNEQFF. In nucleotides, the CDR3 is TGTGCCAGCAGCGTAGGACTAGGAGGCTCCTACAATGAGCAGTTCTTC.